A single sample gave rise to the 20 T cell receptor beta chains below, sequenced in a study of a mutant IDH1 vaccine in newly diagnosed glioma (dated by TCRdb to the early 2020s). Their recognized antigens are unknown. Libraries were built with the immunoSEQ multiplex PCR assay. TCRdb provides this immuneACCESS table in a form limited to in-frame rearrangements. Some clones are lacking; in checked studies, under half of them reflect an unresolved V gene, and why the rest are absent is not known. In all, the sample holds roughly 62,000 clones, and roughly 80% of those were seen once. The ten largest account for 6.5% to 8.5% of the sample. In light of the paper, this sample's time point label describes: week 5, during vaccination. Every vaccine dose consisted of 300 ug of a 20-mer mutant IDH1 peptide in Montanide, administered subcutaneously together with topical imiquimod. The material sequenced was PBMCs, taken from a glioma patient whose treatment included an IDH1 peptide vaccine. These receptors all stem from a woman in her fifties or sixties with glioma.

The CDR3 protein is CASSLARGKNTEAFF. The CDR3 nucleotides are TGCGCCAGCAGCTTGGCCAGGGGAAAGAACACTGAAGCTTTCTTT. The chain recombines TRBV5-1 with TRBJ1-1, with D maybe TRBD1 (6 bases). Germline V gene sequence: CDR1 SGHRS, CDR2 YFSETQ. The CDR3 runs 15 residues. Deletions cut 0 bases from V and 1 base from J, with 10 bases between.

The rearrangement uses TRBV14 and TRBJ1-3; D unclear. The CDR3 length is 14 residues. Trimming took off 0 bases at V and 0 bases at J, with 3 bases between the two ends. Germline assignment: CDR1 SGHDN and CDR2 FVKESK. CDR3 residues: CASSQDYSGNTIYF. The CDR3 DNA reads as TGTGCCAGCAGCCAAGATTACTCTGGAAACACCATATATTTT.

The V gene is TRBV11-3, the J gene TRBJ2-2, with 10 bases that match TRBD2. The CDR3 has 15 residues. Germline assignment: CDR1 SGHNT and CDR2 YENEEA. The J segment lost 7 bases and the V segment lost 5 bases, leaving 7 bases of the junction unmatched. CDR3 in amino acids: CASSGQRGGGGELFF. CDR3 nucleotide sequence: TGTGCCAGCAGCGGGCAGCGGGGGGGCGGCGGGGAGCTGTTTTTT.

The V and J genes are TRBV27 and TRBJ2-7; D gene unclear. The length of the CDR3 is 12 residues. Germline-derived CDR1 and CDR2 are MNHEY and SMNVEV (reference sequence). Trimming left V 3 bases short and J 5 bases short, with 8 bases between. CDR3 sequence: CASSFRSNEQYF. CDR3 DNA: TGTGCCAGCAGTTTCCGTAGCAACGAGCAGTACTTC.

The V gene is TRBV7-9, the J gene TRBJ2-5, with 13 nucleotides matching TRBD2. The J segment lost 5 bases and the V segment lost 7 bases, leaving 16 bases of the junction unmatched. Looked up from germline, CDR1 is SEHNR and CDR2 is FQNEAQ (reference sequence). The CDR3 loop spans 18 amino acids. CDR3: CASIPTPTSGGPQETQYF. CDR3 DNA: TGTGCCAGCATCCCCACTCCGACTAGCGGGGGGCCTCAGGAGACCCAGTACTTC.

This chain connects TRBV12-5 to TRBJ2-7; no firm D call. This CDR3 has 14 residues. Trimming removed 10 bases at V and 1 base at J, with 17 bases between. The germline V gene has CDR1 LGHNT and CDR2 FRNRAP. CDR3 residues: CATTGNLVSYEQYF. The CDR3 DNA sequence: TGTGCTACCACCGGAAACTTAGTTTCCTACGAGCAGTACTTC.

V is TRBV30 and J is TRBJ1-6; 8 positions agree with TRBD1. The V and J ends lost 0 bases and 9 bases, in that order; junction bases with no gene match: 7. Germline V lookup: CDR1 GTSNPN, CDR2 SVGIG (reference sequence). This CDR3 has 15 residues. The CDR3 reads CAWSVPDREASPLHF. In DNA form, the CDR3 reads TGTGCCTGGAGTGTTCCGGACAGGGAGGCTTCACCCCTCCACTTT.

This clone was seen only a few times. The chain has TRBV27 and TRBJ1-6; D gene ambiguous. Germline assignment: CDR1 MNHEY and CDR2 SMNVEV (reference sequence). This CDR3 is built from 15 residues. With 5 bases removed from V and 6 bases from J, the gap between germline ends came to 14 bases. The CDR3 nucleotides are TGTGCCAGCAGTACTTCCGGCTCCGGTAATTCACCCCTCCACTTT. Amino acids: CASSTSGSGNSPLHF.

This clone was detected only a few times. The V call is TRBV19, the J call TRBJ1-5; no firm D call. The CDR3 loop spans 14 amino acids. CDR1 LNHDA and CDR2 SQIVND come from the germline V gene (reference sequence). V was shortened by 3 bases and J by 9 bases, with 15 bases between the two germline ends. CDR3 in amino acids: CASSIGRQQAPQHF. CDR3 bases: TGTGCCAGTAGTATTGGACGTCAGCAGGCGCCCCAGCATTTT.

The V call is TRBV30, the J call TRBJ1-6, with 7 bases lining up with TRBD1. The CDR3 loop spans 12 amino acids. Germline CDR1 is GTSNPN and CDR2 is SVGIG (reference sequence). Trimming removed 8 bases from V and 6 bases from J; junction bases left unmatched: 4. The chain's CDR3 is CARDRANSPLHF. DNA for the CDR3: TGTGCCCGAGACAGGGCTAATTCACCCCTCCACTTT.

The V and J genes are TRBV4-3 and TRBJ1-6; 9 bases are a match to TRBD1. J gave up 5 bases and V 4 bases, and 3 bases lay outside the gene matches. The germline V gene has CDR1 LGHNA and CDR2 YSLEER. The CDR3 is made up of 15 amino acids. Here the CDR3 reads CASSLDRGDNSPLHF. As DNA, the CDR3 is TGCGCCAGCAGCCTGGACAGGGGTGATAATTCACCCCTCCACTTT.

The chain uses TRBV10-1 and TRBJ2-3; D possibly matches TRBD1 or TRBD2 (5 bases each). Deletions cut 4 bases from V and 6 bases from J, with 17 bases between. CDR3 length: 15 residues. Per the germline V gene, CDR1 is WNHNN and CDR2 is SYGVQD (reference sequence). This CDR3 is CASSGGGGSSDTQYF. CDR3 coding DNA: TGCGCCAGCAGTGGCGGTGGGGGATCGAGCGATACGCAGTATTTT.

This chain joins TRBV5-1 and TRBJ1-2, with 10 bases lining up with TRBD1. Germline assignment: CDR1 SGHRS and CDR2 YFSETQ. V gave up 4 bases and J gave up 8 bases; unmatched junction bases: 8. The CDR3 contains 14 residues. The CDR3: CASSPGTGDRGYTF. CDR3 nucleotides: TGCGCCAGCAGCCCCGGGACAGGGGATCGCGGCTACACCTTC.

The genes are TRBV29-1 and TRBJ2-5; 8 bases agree with TRBD1. The end of the DNA fits TRBJ2-7 better, so the J call may be wrong. The CDR3 runs to 14 residues. Germline V lookup: CDR1 SQVTM, CDR2 ANQGSEA. The CDR3 coding sequence is TGCAGCGTCGCCGACAGGGGCAGGTCCTACGAGCAGTACTTC. Translated: CSVADRGRSYEQYF.

The chain couples TRBV9 to TRBJ2-7; no clear D. The V gene's germline CDR1 is SGDLS and CDR2 YYNGEE. V shed 0 bases and J shed 1 base, with 5 bases lying between them. The CDR3 is 13 amino acids. The CDR3 is CASSVGLSYEQYF. The DNA for the CDR3 is TGTGCCAGCAGCGTAGGGCTTTCCTACGAGCAGTACTTC.

The chain recombines TRBV30 with TRBJ2-6, with no clear D. CDR1 and CDR2 (germline): GTSNPN, SVGIG (reference sequence). The CDR3 loop spans 12 amino acids. CDR3: CGSFGGANVLTF. CDR3 sequence (DNA): TGTGGGTCTTTTGGAGGGGCCAACGTCCTGACTTTC.

The chain has TRBV7-9 and TRBJ1-4, with a weak D call TRBD1 (5 bases). The CDR3 runs to 14 residues. The germline V gene encodes CDR1 SEHNR and CDR2 FQNEAQ (reference sequence). The V end lost 4 bases, the J end lost 2 bases, and 8 bases lay between the germline ends. In DNA form, the CDR3 reads TGTGCCAGCAGCTCGACAGACACTAATGAAAAACTGTTTTTT. This gives the protein CASSSTDTNEKLFF.

The chain couples TRBV7-9 to TRBJ1-1; a possible D gene is TRBD1 (6 bases). V shed 4 bases and J shed 5 bases, with 17 bases lying between them. This CDR3 region has 15 residues. Germline CDR1 is SEHNR and CDR2 is FQNEAQ (reference sequence). CDR3 region: CASSYNPLGGTEAFF. The CDR3 DNA sequence: TGTGCCAGCAGCTATAACCCTCTAGGGGGAACTGAAGCTTTCTTT. Based on the CDR3 plus reference TRBV7-9 and TRBJ1-1, the full variable domain is DTGVSQNPRHKITKRGQNVTFRCDPISEHNRLYWYRQTLGQGPEFLTYFQNEAQLEKSRLLSDRFSAERPKGSFSTLEIQRTEQGDSAMYLCASSYNPLGGTEAFFGQGTRLTVV.

In this sample, this clone turned up a few times. The J gene is TRBJ1-1, the V gene TRBV28, with D unclear. Germline CDR1 reads MDHEN; CDR2 reads SYDVKM. The CDR3 has 13 residues. Trimming shortened V by 6 bases and J by 4 bases, and 12 bases separated the two germline ends. CDR3 region: CASSLGVITEAFF. The CDR3 nucleotides read TGTGCCAGCAGCCTGGGAGTCATCACTGAAGCTTTCTTT.

Many counts were recorded for this clone. The chain recombines TRBV6-4 with TRBJ2-3; D may be TRBD2 (6 bases). Germline CDR1 is MRHNA and CDR2 is SNTAGT. The CDR3 totals 14 residues. Trimming left V 4 bases short and J 0 bases short, with 8 bases between. The CDR3 protein is CASSAGTSTDTQYF. CDR3 DNA sequence: TGTGCCAGCAGTGCCGGGACTAGCACAGATACGCAGTATTTT.